Presented here are 4 T cell receptor beta chains from one specimen sequenced in a study of post-analysis software for immune sequencing data. General study findings and limits: TRBV segments more frequent in patients than in controls numbered five and included TRBV5-6, TRBV5-1 and TRBV20-1.

cDNA libraries of TCR beta carried unique molecular identifiers. One entry per CDR3 protein, called by TCRdb with MiXCR from the PCR reads. The data show roughly 400,000 distinct CDR3 sequences, with approximately 38% seen just once and 7.6% held by the top ten. Their cognate antigens are unknown. Sequenced: blood. The receptors originated from a girl aged 2-10 years with multiple sclerosis.

The chain links TRBV20-1 to TRBJ2-1, with 11 bases matching TRBD2. In germline, CDR1 is DFQATT, CDR2 SNEGSKA (reference sequence). J gave up 4 bases and V 1 base, and 3 bases lay outside the gene matches. This CDR3 region has 15 residues. Here the CDR3 DNA reads TGCAGTGCTAGAGGGGGACTAGCGGCTTACAATGAGCAGTTCTTC. Translating it yields CSARGGLAAYNEQFF.

This chain joins TRBV28 and TRBJ2-7, with a weak D call TRBD2 (5 bases). Trimming removed 6 bases at V and 3 bases at J, with 15 bases between. Germline V gives CDR1 MDHEN, CDR2 SYDVKM. The CDR3 sequence is 14 residues long. The DNA of the CDR3 is TGTGCCAGCAGCGACGGACCAGAGGGCTACGAGCAGTACTTC. Encoded protein: CASSDGPEGYEQYF.

As for this clonotype: The DNA is left out, because the CDR3 cannot be placed on it with certainty; the CDR3 is given as TCRdb lists it. The genes are TRBV12-3 or TRBV12-4 and TRBJ2-3; TRBD1 is taken as the D call from the table, unchecked against the DNA. The CDR3 is 15 amino acids long, termini counted. This chain's CDR3 is CASSTSGLDTDTQYF.

This clonotype was seen a handful of times. The chain carries TRBV7-9 and TRBJ2-7, with unresolved D. Trimming left V 8 bases short and J 6 bases short, with 20 bases between. In germline, CDR1 is SEHNR, CDR2 FQNEAQ (reference sequence). This CDR3 is built from 14 residues. In DNA, the CDR3 is TGTGCCAGCCGAGACCGGACCCTTGTCTCCGAGCAGTACTTC. Its protein product is CASRDRTLVSEQYF.